This T cell receptor (beta chain) is from a study of control samples from healthy donors and cancer patients. This table comes from immunoSEQ multiplex PCR, and its TCRdb copy is limited to in-frame clones, with some not included. The sample has tens of thousands of clones, around 91% seen once. V was pared by 1 base and J by 2 bases, with 10 bases between. The CDR3 sequence is 15 residues long. Germline loops: CDR1 SGHTA, CDR2 FQGTGA. Sequenced: blood. The receptor was derived from a man aged 30 to 39 in good health. The rearrangement links TRBV7-3 to TRBJ2-3; the D gene is possibly TRBD2 (6 bases). CDR3 region: CASSLMGGITDTQYF. The CDR3 DNA sequence: TGTGCCAGCAGCTTAATGGGCGGGATCACAGATACGCAGTATTTT.